This T cell receptor beta chain derives from a study of blood T cell repertoires in COVID-19. Overall study: Nucleic acid was either cDNA or gDNA, and it came from T cells, B-cell-depleted T cells, or PBMCs.

V lost 0 bases, J lost 6 bases, and 11 bases stayed unmatched. The CDR3 is 17 residues long. Germline CDR1 reads SQVTM; CDR2 reads ANQGSEA. The repertoire was sequenced with immunoSEQ multiplex PCR; TCRdb's copy has only in-frame clones and lacks some. The sample yields approximately 290,000 clones, 75% to 90% seen once. The chain is built from TRBV29-1 and TRBJ2-2; 9 bases agree with TRBD1. The clonotype comes from a man aged 25 to 45 with acute or convalescent COVID-19. Sample: peripheral blood. The CDR3 loop is CSVEDRGGTGKSGELFF. The CDR3 nucleotides are TGCAGCGTTGAAGATCGAGGCGGGACAGGGAAATCCGGGGAGCTGTTTTTT.